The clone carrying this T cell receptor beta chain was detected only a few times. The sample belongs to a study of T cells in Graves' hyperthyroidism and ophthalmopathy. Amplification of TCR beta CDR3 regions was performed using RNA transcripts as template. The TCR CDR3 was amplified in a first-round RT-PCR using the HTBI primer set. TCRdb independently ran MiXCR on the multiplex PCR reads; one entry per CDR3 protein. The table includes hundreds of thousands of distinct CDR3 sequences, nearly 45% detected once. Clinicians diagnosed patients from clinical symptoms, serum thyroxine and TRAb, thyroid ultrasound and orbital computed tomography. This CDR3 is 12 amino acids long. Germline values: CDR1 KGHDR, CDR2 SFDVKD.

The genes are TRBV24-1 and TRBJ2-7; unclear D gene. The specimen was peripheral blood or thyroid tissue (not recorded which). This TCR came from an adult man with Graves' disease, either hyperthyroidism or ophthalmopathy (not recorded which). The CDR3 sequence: CASSRQTYEQYF. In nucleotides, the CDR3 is TGTGCTAGCAGTCGGCAGACCTACGAGCAGTACTTC.